This is a list of T cell receptor beta chains from one sample in a study of blood T cell repertoires in COVID-19. Profiling relied on immunoSEQ multiplex PCR, and the TCRdb table lists in-frame clones only, not all of them. The sample yields some 140,000 clones, about four fifths seen once. What was sequenced was peripheral blood. The source is a man of 80 years or more with acute or convalescent COVID-19. Each CDR3 is given without its conserved first and last residue. Some rows have no size entry. The others give once, few or many, or a class for an expanded clone.

>TRBJ1-6|TRBV7-9|-
ASSLAGGTGMSPLH
>TRBJ2-3|TRBV11-2|-
ASSLAGGSDTQY
>TRBJ2-7|TRBV15|-
ATSRPPWQSYEQY
>TRBJ2-5|TRBV5-5|once
ASSRGGANSIVETQY
>TRBJ1-2|TRBV10-3|-
AISTGDGYT
>TRBJ2-7|TRBV7-7|-
ASSPTGISYEQY
>TRBJ1-5|TRBV18|-
ASSPDRGSNQPQH
>TRBJ1-3|TRBV18|few
ASSQPGSGNTIY
>TRBJ2-3|TRBV29-1|-
SVELVPGGTDTQY
>TRBJ2-5|TRBV5-8|-
ASSFGREETQY
>TRBJ2-7|TRBV28|-
ASSQSYEQY
>TRBJ1-5|TRBV6-5|-
ASIGDRAGRQPQH
>TRBJ2-6|TRBV4-1|-
ASSPDRGDSGANVLT
>TRBJ2-1|TRBV6-5|-
ASSTGGNYNEQF
>TRBJ2-2|TRBV27|-
ASSFQPLRDKWNTGELF
>TRBJ2-1|TRBV15|once
ATSPQGTGRNEQF
>TRBJ2-2|TRBV18|-
ASSPIQLAGYTGELF
>TRBJ1-1|TRBV6-2/TRBV6-3|-
ASTPRGGLTEAF
>TRBJ2-5|TRBV5-4|-
ASSLGGTSGGAETQY
>TRBJ1-2|TRBV5-6|-
ASSPGGTVSYGYT
>TRBJ1-5|TRBV6-2/TRBV6-3|-
ASSPQEDYNQPQH
>TRBJ2-1|TRBV18|-
ASSPNLAGALYDEQF
>TRBJ1-5|TRBV10-3|few
AIGGSTGESNQPQH
>TRBJ2-5|TRBV5-1|-
ASSLGLAGRETQY
>TRBJ1-1|TRBV9|-
ASSKSQGDTEAF
>TRBJ1-5|TRBV18|-
ASSSFDSRNQPQH
>TRBJ1-1|TRBV2|-
ASRTGSVTEAF
>TRBJ1-2|TRBV18|-
ASSPGGPTRNGYT
>TRBJ2-3|TRBV28|-
ASSASGQGPDTQY
>TRBJ2-1|TRBV6-2/TRBV6-3|-
ASSYWGQKNEQF
>TRBJ2-7|TRBV19|-
ASSHRGEQY
>TRBJ2-5|TRBV6-6|-
ASVQGAPRGTQY
>TRBJ2-6|TRBV19|-
ASSIEQGVDSGANVLT
>TRBJ2-7|TRBV28|-
ASSLNGGVGYEQY
>TRBJ1-2|TRBV7-3|few
ASSLTGGMDGYT
>TRBJ1-2|TRBV5-4|-
ASSLGGPDNYGYT
>TRBJ2-7|TRBV27|-
ASSPDRVSTYEQY